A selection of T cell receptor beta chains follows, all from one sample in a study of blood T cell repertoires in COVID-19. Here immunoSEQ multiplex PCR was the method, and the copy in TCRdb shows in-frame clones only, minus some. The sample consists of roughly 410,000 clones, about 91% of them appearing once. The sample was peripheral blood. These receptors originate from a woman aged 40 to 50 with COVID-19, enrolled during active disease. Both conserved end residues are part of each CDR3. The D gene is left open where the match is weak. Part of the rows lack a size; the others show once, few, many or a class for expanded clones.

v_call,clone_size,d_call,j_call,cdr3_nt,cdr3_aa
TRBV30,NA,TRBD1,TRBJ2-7,TGTGCCTGGAGTGTCCGGACAGGGGGAGACGAGCAGTACTTC,CAWSVRTGGDEQYF
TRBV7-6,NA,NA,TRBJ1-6,TGTGCCAGCAGCTTATTGACTAAGGGATCAATTTCCTATAATTCACCCCTCCACTTT,CASSLLTKGSISYNSPLHF
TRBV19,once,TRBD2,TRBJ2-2,TGTGCCAGTAGTCCCGGGACTAGAGTTTTCAACACCGGGGAGCTGTTTTTT,CASSPGTRVFNTGELFF
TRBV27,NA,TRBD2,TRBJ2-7,TGTGCCAGCTGCAAACTAGCGGGAGGTCCCTCCGAGCAGTACTTC,CASCKLAGGPSEQYF
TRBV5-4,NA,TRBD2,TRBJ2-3,TGTGCCAGCAGCCCCGGACTAGCGGGAGAAGATACGCAGTATTTT,CASSPGLAGEDTQYF
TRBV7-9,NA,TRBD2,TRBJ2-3,TGTGCCAGCAGCCCCCAGGGTAGCGGGGATACGCAGTATTTT,CASSPQGSGDTQYF
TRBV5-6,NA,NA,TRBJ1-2,TGTGCCAGCAGCTCCCCCGAGGCGGGATCCTGGGTATATGGCTACACCTTC,CASSSPEAGSWVYGYTF
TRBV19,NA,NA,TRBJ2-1,TGTGCCAGTAGTATCACAGGGACGCCTGAGCAGTTCTTC,CASSITGTPEQFF
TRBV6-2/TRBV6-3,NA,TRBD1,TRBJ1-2,TGTGCCAGCAGCCTTGCGGGACAGGGAAGGGATGGCTACACCTTC,CASSLAGQGRDGYTF
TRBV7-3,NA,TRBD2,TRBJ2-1,TGTGCCAGCAGCAACCTGGGAGGGTGGCAGCACAATGAGCAGTTCTTC,CASSNLGGWQHNEQFF
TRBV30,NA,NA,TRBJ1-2,TGTGCCTGGAGACAGGTAGTTACCTATGGCTACACCTTC,CAWRQVVTYGYTF
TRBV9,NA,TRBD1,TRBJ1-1,TGTGCCAGCAGCTTCAACTCGGGGACAGGGAGATTTGAAGCTTTCTTT,CASSFNSGTGRFEAFF
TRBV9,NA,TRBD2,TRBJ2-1,TGTGCCAGCAGCGTCGAGCGGGAGGCTGGTAGTGAGCAGTTCTTC,CASSVEREAGSEQFF
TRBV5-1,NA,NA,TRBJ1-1,TGCGCCAGCAGCTCCTCAGGATTTTTCACTGAAGCTTTCTTT,CASSSSGFFTEAFF
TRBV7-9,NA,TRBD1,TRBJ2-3,TGTGCCAGCAGCTTCACCACGGACAGGTGGGGAGATACGCAGTATTTT,CASSFTTDRWGDTQYF
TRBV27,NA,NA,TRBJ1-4,TGTGCCAGCAGCCCGAGTTGGCGACAGGAGGCTAATGAAAAACTGTTTTTT,CASSPSWRQEANEKLFF
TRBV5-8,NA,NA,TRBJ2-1,TGTGCCAGCAGGAGGGGACTGCCTCCGGACAATGAGCAGTTCTTC,CASRRGLPPDNEQFF
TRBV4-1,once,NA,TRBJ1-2,TGCGCCAGCAGCCAGGGGGGGGGCGGCTACACCTTC,CASSQGGGGYTF
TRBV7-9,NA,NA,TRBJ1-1,TGTGCCAGCAGCTTAGTAGGCAGGGAAAACACTGAAGCTTTCTTT,CASSLVGRENTEAFF
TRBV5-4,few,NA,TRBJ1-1,TGTGCCAGCGGGGGGGATCAGGTCACTGAAGCTTTCTTT,CASGGDQVTEAFF
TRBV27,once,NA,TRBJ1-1,TGTGCCAGCAGTTTAAGGAAACACACGGATCGGAGCACTGAAGCTTTCTTT,CASSLRKHTDRSTEAFF
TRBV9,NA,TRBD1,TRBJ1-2,TGTGCCAGCAGCGACAGGGGGCCTTCTAACTATGGCTACACCTTC,CASSDRGPSNYGYTF